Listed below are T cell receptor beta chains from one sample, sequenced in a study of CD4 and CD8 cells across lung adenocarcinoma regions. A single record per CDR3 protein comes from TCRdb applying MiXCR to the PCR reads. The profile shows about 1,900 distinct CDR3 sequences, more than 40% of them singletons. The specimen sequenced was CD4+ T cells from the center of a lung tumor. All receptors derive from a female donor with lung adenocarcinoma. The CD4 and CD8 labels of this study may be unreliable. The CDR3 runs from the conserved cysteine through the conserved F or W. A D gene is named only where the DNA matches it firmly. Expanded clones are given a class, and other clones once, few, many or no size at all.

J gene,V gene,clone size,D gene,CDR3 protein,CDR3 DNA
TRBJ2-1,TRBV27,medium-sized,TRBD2,CASSRTSGGYNEQFF,TGTGCCAGCAGTCGGACTAGCGGGGGCTACAATGAGCAGTTCTTC
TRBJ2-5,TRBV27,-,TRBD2,CAGSGGDHKETQYF,TGTGCCGGGAGTGGGGGGGACCACAAAGAGACCCAGTATTTC
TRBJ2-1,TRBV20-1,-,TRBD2,CSARAGAGGPSGEQFF,TGCAGTGCTAGAGCTGGTGCGGGAGGGCCCTCTGGTGAGCAGTTCTTC
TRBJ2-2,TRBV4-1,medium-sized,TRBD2,CASSLLAGLAAGELFF,TGCGCCAGCAGCCTGTTAGCGGGATTAGCGGCCGGGGAGCTGTTTTTT
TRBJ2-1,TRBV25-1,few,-,CASRNTGLETQFF,TGTGCCAGCCGGAATACAGGGCTAGAGACCCAGTTCTTC
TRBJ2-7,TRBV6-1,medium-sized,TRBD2,CASTTEGAGREQYF,TGTGCCAGCACCACGGAGGGAGCGGGACGGGAGCAGTACTTC
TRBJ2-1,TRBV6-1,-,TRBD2,CASSGVGGREQFF,TGTGCCAGCAGCGGGGTGGGAGGGCGTGAGCAGTTCTTC
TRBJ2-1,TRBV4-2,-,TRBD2,CASSQDSGTSGSNEQFF,TGTGCCAGCAGCCAAGATTCCGGGACTAGCGGGAGCAATGAGCAGTTCTTC
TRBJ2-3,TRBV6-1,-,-,CASSGEGRWDKNTQYF,TGTGCCAGCAGTGGGGAGGGGCGGTGGGACAAAAACACTCAGTATTTT
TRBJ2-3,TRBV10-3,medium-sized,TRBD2,CATGLAGGVGDTQYF,TGTGCCACCGGACTAGCGGGAGGAGTGGGAGATACGCAGTATTTT
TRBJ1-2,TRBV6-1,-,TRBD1,CASSRTGSPGYTF,TGTGCCAGCAGCCGGACAGGGTCCCCTGGCTACACCTTC
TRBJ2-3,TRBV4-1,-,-,CASSDDLSSTDTQYF,TGCGCCAGCAGCGACGACTTGTCTAGCACAGATACGCAGTATTTT
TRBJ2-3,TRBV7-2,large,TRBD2,CASSLVGRVASGTDTQYF,TGTGCCAGCAGCTTAGTCGGGCGGGTGGCTAGCGGGACAGATACGCAGTATTTT
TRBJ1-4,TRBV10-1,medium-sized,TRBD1,CASSESSRLRDRFNEKLFF,TGCGCCAGCAGTGAGTCGAGTAGACTAAGGGACAGGTTTAATGAAAAACTGTTTTTT
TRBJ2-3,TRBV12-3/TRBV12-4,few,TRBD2,CASSPTSGLSTDTQYF,TGTGCCAGCAGCCCCACTAGCGGGTTAAGCACAGATACGCAGTATTTT
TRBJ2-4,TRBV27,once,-,CASSVGVGNIQYF,TGTGCCAGCAGTGTCGGGGTGGGAAACATTCAGTACTTC
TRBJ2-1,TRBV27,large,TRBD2,CASSLRSSGVVGLAGGDEQFF,TGTGCCAGCAGTTTAAGGTCCTCTGGGGTTGTGGGGCTAGCGGGAGGAGATGAGCAGTTCTTC
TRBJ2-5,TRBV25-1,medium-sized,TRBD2,CASSISTSGQETQYF,TGTGCCAGCAGTATAAGTACTAGCGGACAAGAGACCCAGTACTTC
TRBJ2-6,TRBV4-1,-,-,CASSHAGGANVLAF,TGCGCCAGCAGCCATGCGGGTGGGGCCAACGTCCTGGCTTTC
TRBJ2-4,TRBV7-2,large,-,CASSRQNIQYF,TGTGCCAGCAGCCGCCAAAACATTCAGTACTTC
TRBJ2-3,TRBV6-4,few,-,CASSEKGSSTDTQYF,TGTGCCAGCAGTGAGAAGGGCTCTAGCACAGATACGCAGTATTTT
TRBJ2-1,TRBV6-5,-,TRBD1,CASSSGTGGNEQFF,TGTGCCAGCAGTTCCGGGACAGGGGGCAATGAGCAGTTCTTC
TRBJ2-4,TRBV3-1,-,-,CASSQDRWDGNIQYF,TGTGCCAGCAGCCAAGATCGTTGGGATGGAAACATTCAGTACTTC
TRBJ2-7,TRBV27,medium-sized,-,CASRILATLPYEQYF,TGTGCCAGCAGGATACTAGCCACACTCCCCTACGAGCAGTACTTC
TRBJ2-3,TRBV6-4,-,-,CASSETGGMSKDTQYF,TGTGCCAGCAGCGAGACTGGGGGGATGAGTAAAGATACCCAGTATTTT
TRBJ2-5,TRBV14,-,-,CAGGPGGPDQDTQYF,TGTGCCGGGGGCCCCGGGGGTCCCGACCAAGATACCCAGTATTTC
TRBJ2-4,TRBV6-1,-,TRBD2,CASSLGTSGSEQYF,TGTGCCAGCAGTCTTGGGACTAGCGGGAGTGAGCAGTACTTC
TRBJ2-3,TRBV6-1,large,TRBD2,CASILAGVADTQYF,TGTGCCAGCATCCTAGCGGGAGTAGCAGATACGCAGTATTTT
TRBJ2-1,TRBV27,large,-,CASSLSGVITGSEQFF,TGTGCCAGCAGTTTGTCGGGAGTTATAACGGGGAGTGAGCAGTTCTTC
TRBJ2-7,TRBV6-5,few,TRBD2,CASSYRPGLAGYEQYF,TGTGCCAGCAGTTACAGACCGGGACTAGCGGGATACGAGCAGTACTTC
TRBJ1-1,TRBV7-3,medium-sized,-,CASSLTGSSQGTEAFF,TGTGCCAGCAGCTTAACGGGTTCATCGCAGGGCACTGAAGCTTTCTTT
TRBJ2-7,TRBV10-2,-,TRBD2,CASRRTSGSIEQYF,TGCGCCAGCAGGAGGACTAGCGGGAGTATCGAGCAGTACTTC
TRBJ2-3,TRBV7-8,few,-,CASSLSRSFTDTQYF,TGTGCCAGCAGCTTATCGCGGTCGTTCACAGATACGCAGTATTTT
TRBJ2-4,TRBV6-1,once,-,CASSDLEGGKNIQYF,TGTGCCAGCAGCGACCTTGAGGGGGGAAAAAACATTCAGTACTTC
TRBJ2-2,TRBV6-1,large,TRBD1,CASSAPGQGAGELFF,TGTGCCAGCAGTGCACCGGGACAGGGGGCCGGGGAGCTGTTTTTT
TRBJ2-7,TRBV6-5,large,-,CASSYNRGHEQYF,TGTGCCAGCAGTTACAATCGTGGCCACGAGCAGTACTTC
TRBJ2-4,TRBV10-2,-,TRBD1,CASSAGTGGNIQYF,TGCGCCAGCAGTGCAGGGACAGGGGGTAACATTCAGTACTTC
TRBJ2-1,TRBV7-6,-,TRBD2,CASSLVETSVHEQFF,TGTGCCAGCAGCTTAGTAGAGACTAGCGTCCATGAGCAGTTCTTC
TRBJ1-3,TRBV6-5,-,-,CASSYDSRGDTIYF,TGTGCCAGCAGTTACGACTCGCGAGGGGACACCATATATTTT
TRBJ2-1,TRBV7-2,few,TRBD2,CASSLWASGSNEQFF,TGTGCCAGCAGCTTATGGGCTAGCGGGAGCAATGAGCAGTTCTTC
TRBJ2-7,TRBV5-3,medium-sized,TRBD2,CARSYPSSGISSYEQYF,TGTGCCAGAAGCTACCCCTCTAGCGGGATCAGCTCCTACGAGCAGTACTTC
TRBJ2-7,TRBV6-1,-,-,CASSEVPPPGEQYF,TGTGCCAGCAGTGAAGTACCGCCCCCTGGCGAGCAGTACTTC
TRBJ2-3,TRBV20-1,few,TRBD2,CSARDFGLAGGRYGDTQYF,TGCAGTGCTAGAGATTTTGGGCTAGCGGGAGGGCGGTACGGAGATACGCAGTATTTT
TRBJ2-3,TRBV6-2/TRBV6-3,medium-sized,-,CASSTNRLADTQYF,TGTGCCAGCAGTACCAATCGACTAGCAGATACGCAGTATTTT
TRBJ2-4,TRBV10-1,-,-,CASRTGENTQYF,TGCGCCAGCAGGACAGGAGAAAACACCCAGTACTTC
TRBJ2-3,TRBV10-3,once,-,CATRETGRGLSGELYF,TGTGCCACCAGGGAGACTGGGAGAGGGTTATCCGGGGAGCTGTATTTT
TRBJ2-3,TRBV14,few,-,CASSQDYGATQYF,TGTGCCAGCAGCCAAGATTACGGGGCCACGCAGTATTTT
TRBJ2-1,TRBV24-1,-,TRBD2,CAVSSGDINEQFF,TGTGCCGTAAGTAGCGGGGACATCAATGAGCAGTTCTTC
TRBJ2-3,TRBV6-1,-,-,CARQAEETGAQYF,TGTGCCAGGCAGGCCGAGGAGACCGGGGCGCAGTATTTT
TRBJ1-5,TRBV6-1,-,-,CANSEARGQPQHF,TGTGCCAACAGTGAAGCTCGTGGTCAGCCCCAGCATTTT
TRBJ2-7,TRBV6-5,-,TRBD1,CASSSYRTGSVVPSYEQYF,TGTGCCAGCAGTTCATACCGGACAGGTTCCGTTGTCCCGTCCTACGAGCAGTACTTC
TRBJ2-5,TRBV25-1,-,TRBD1,CASSESGQGKETQYF,TGTGCCAGCAGTGAATCGGGACAGGGAAAGGAGACCCAGTACTTC
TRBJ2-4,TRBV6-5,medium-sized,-,CASSYDSFDVAKNIQYF,TGTGCCAGCAGTTACGACAGTTTTGATGTAGCCAAAAACATTCAGTACTTC
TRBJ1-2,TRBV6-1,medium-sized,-,CASTGFRHGYTF,TGTGCCAGCACTGGATTTAGGCATGGCTACACCTTC
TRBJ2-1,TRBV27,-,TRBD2,CASSSPGTSGTYEQFF,TGTGCCAGCAGCTCTCCGGGGACTAGCGGGACTTATGAGCAGTTCTTC
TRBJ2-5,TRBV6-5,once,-,CASSYAAAGGRETQYF,TGTGCCAGCAGTTACGCCGCGGCCGGGGGTAGGGAGACCCAGTACTTC
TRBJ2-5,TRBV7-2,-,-,CASSSLGRAVETQYF,TGTGCCAGCAGCTCCCTGGGACGGGCGGTCGAGACCCAGTACTTC